This passage covers 26 T cell receptor beta chains from one sample sequenced in a study of shared clonotypes between healthy human individuals. Clones were read by immunoSEQ multiplex PCR, and TCRdb kept only the in-frame ones, dropping some. The sample lists more than 1,200,000 clones, approximately 98.5% seen once, with 0.3% to 0.45% in the top ten. The specimen sequenced was naive CD4+ T cells sorted from blood. The subset was: CD45RA+ positively selected. Receptors were obtained from a man aged 30 to 39 in good health.

The chain uses TRBV6-5 and TRBJ1-4, with TRBD1 as a possible D gene (6 bases). The CDR3 extends over 13 amino acids. Germline V lookup: CDR1 MNHEY, CDR2 SVGAGI. Trimming removed 8 bases from V and 3 bases from J, with 10 bases in between. CDR3 coding DNA: TGTGCCAGCGGCCGGACAGCTAATGAAAAACTGTTTTTT. Amino acid sequence: CASGRTANEKLFF.

The genes are TRBV28 and TRBJ2-7; D gene ambiguous. Germline V gene lookup returns CDR1 MDHEN and CDR2 SYDVKM. This CDR3 is 14 amino acids long. Trimming removed 3 bases at V and 1 base at J, with 10 bases between. The CDR3 loop reads CASSFSTRSYEQYF. As DNA, the CDR3 is TGTGCCAGCAGTTTTTCGACTCGTTCCTACGAGCAGTACTTC.

This chain uses TRBV19 with TRBJ1-3, with 8 bases fitting TRBD1. Per germline, CDR1 LNHDA and CDR2 SQIVND (reference sequence). CDR3 length equals 13 residues. V lost 5 bases and J lost 7; bases outside the gene matches: 4. CDR3 loop: CASSLNRGNTIYF. CDR3 DNA: TGTGCCAGTAGTTTGAACAGGGGGAACACCATATATTTT.

The V gene is TRBV29-1, the J gene TRBJ2-7, with 8 bases identical to TRBD1. J lost 5 bases, V lost 8 bases, and 14 bases had no gene match. The germline V gene has CDR1 SQVTM and CDR2 ANQGSEA. The CDR3 extends over 14 amino acids. CDR3 sequence reads: CSTDGAGGIDEQYF. CDR3 bases: TGCAGCACCGACGGGGCAGGGGGCATCGACGAGCAGTACTTC.

The chain carries TRBV2 and TRBJ2-2; either TRBD1 or TRBD2 may supply D (6 bases each). Germline V gene lookup returns CDR1 SNHLY and CDR2 FYNNEI. The length of the CDR3 is 16 residues. Deletions cut 5 bases from V and 6 bases from J, with 19 bases between. The CDR3 DNA follows: TGTGCCAGCAGTCCTAACAGGGACCCGGGGGCCGGGGAGCTGTTTTTT. It is translated as CASSPNRDPGAGELFF.

The sample holds one count of this clone. The chain couples TRBV27 to TRBJ1-1, with 7 positions matching TRBD1. The CDR3 contains 16 residues. V lost 6 bases and J lost 4; bases outside the gene matches: 14. Germline CDR1 reads MNHEY; CDR2 reads SMNVEV (reference sequence). CDR3 sequence reads: CASRKSTGVIGTEAFF. CDR3 nucleotides: TGTGCCAGCAGAAAATCCACAGGGGTTATTGGCACTGAAGCTTTCTTT.

The V gene is TRBV5-3, the J gene TRBJ2-7, with D perhaps assigned TRBD1 or TRBD2 (6 bases each). Being an ORF, TRBV5-3 has a function that is uncertain. The V gene lost 4 bases and the J gene lost 0 bases, with 14 bases spanning the gap. The CDR3 loop spans 15 amino acids. DNA for the CDR3: TGTGCCAGAAGCCCCTCGGGGGCCAGCTCCTACGAGCAGTACTTC. Translation: CARSPSGASSYEQYF.

The V and J genes are TRBV18 and TRBJ2-3; 9 nucleotides align to TRBD1. The V gene end was trimmed by 2 bases and the J gene end by 2 bases; junction bases not matched to a gene: 8. In germline, CDR1 is KGHSH, CDR2 LQKENI. The CDR3 spans 17 residues. CDR3 sequence (DNA): TGTGCCAGCTCACCAAGGTCGGGACAGGGCCTCACAGATACGCAGTATTTT. This sequence encodes CASSPRSGQGLTDTQYF.

The sample holds one count of this clone. The chain is built from TRBV19 and TRBJ2-3; D is undetermined. The CDR3 totals 13 residues. V gave up 0 bases and J gave up 4 bases, with 5 bases separating them. The germline V gene encodes CDR1 LNHDA and CDR2 SQIVND (reference sequence). CDR3 residues: CASSIDRPDTQYF. In DNA, the CDR3 is TGTGCCAGTAGTATAGATCGGCCAGATACGCAGTATTTT.

In DNA form, the CDR3 reads TGTGCCACCGGGGACAACTACCAAGAGACCCAGTACTTC. This sequence encodes CATGDNYQETQYF. V gene TRBV5-4 combines with J gene TRBJ2-5, with D possibly being TRBD1 (6 bases). Between the trimmed V and J ends, which lost 9 bases and 0 bases, there was a span of 12 bases. CDR3 length: 13 residues. Germline V gene lookup returns CDR1 SGHNT and CDR2 YYREEE (reference sequence).

The chain has TRBV9 and TRBJ2-1; 7 bases align to TRBD2. After removal of 3 bases from V and 9 bases from J, the junction contained 9 bases not matched to a gene. Germline assignment: CDR1 SGDLS and CDR2 YYNGEE. The length of the CDR3 is 14 residues. CDR3 residues: CASSEGRALSEQFF. CDR3 bases: TGTGCCAGCAGCGAGGGGAGGGCCCTCAGTGAGCAGTTCTTC.

To note about this clone: The sample carries other DNA sequences with the same CDR3. This chain connects TRBV5-1 to TRBJ2-7, with a tentative D call TRBD2 (5 bases). Germline-derived CDR1 and CDR2 are SGHRS and YFSETQ. CDR3 length equals 14 residues. The V end was cut by 5 bases, the J end by 1 base, with 13 bases between. This CDR3 reads CASSPQGGSYEQYF. In DNA, the CDR3 is TGCGCCAGCAGTCCCCAAGGCGGGTCCTACGAGCAGTACTTC. Combining the CDR3 with reference TRBV5-1 and TRBJ2-7 gives the whole variable domain KAGVTQTPRYLIKTRGQQVTLSCSPISGHRSVSWYQQTPGQGLQFLFEYFSETQRNKGNFPGRFSGRQFSNSRSEMNVSTLELGDSALYLCASSPQGGSYEQYFGPGTRLTVT.

V gene TRBV28 combines with J gene TRBJ2-1; 9 nucleotides agree with TRBD2. This CDR3 has 14 residues. V lost 7 bases and J lost 10; bases outside the gene matches: 11. CDR1 and CDR2 from the germline V gene are MDHEN and SYDVKM. The CDR3 reads CASTSVAGDGEQFF. The CDR3, as DNA: TGTGCCAGCACCTCGGTAGCGGGAGACGGCGAGCAGTTCTTC.

The V and J genes are TRBV6-8 and TRBJ2-7; D unresolved. The germline V gene has CDR1 MNHGY and CDR2 SAAAGT. This CDR3 has 17 residues. V dropped 0 bases and J dropped 5 bases, with 20 bases sitting between them. CDR3 nucleotides: TGTGCCAGCAGTTACTCGAAAGTATGGATATTGGGAAACGAGCAGTACTTC. It specifies CASSYSKVWILGNEQYF.

On this clone itself: Additional DNA sequences in this sample encode the identical CDR3. The gene calls are TRBV28 and TRBJ2-2; D gene uncertain. The CDR3 extends over 12 amino acids. The germline V and J ends were trimmed by 7 bases and 1 base, with 4 bases remaining between them. From germline, CDR1 is MDHEN and CDR2 SYDVKM. CDR3 sequence: CASTGNTGELFF. In nucleotides, the CDR3 is TGTGCCAGCACAGGGAACACCGGGGAGCTGTTTTTT.

V gene TRBV5-1 combines with J gene TRBJ2-7; D not resolved. V was trimmed by 0 bases and J by 5 bases, leaving 9 bases between them. The CDR3 has 13 residues. CDR1 is SGHRS and CDR2 is YFSETQ in the germline V gene. Here the CDR3 reads CASSLGQRNEQYF. CDR3 nucleotide sequence: TGCGCCAGCAGCTTGGGGCAGAGGAACGAGCAGTACTTC.

The chain links TRBV28 to TRBJ2-1; D not certain. This CDR3 comprises 16 residues. CDR1 MDHEN and CDR2 SYDVKM come from the germline V gene. The ends were cut back, 3 bases at V and 6 bases at J, with 18 bases in the middle. In DNA, the CDR3 is TGTGCCAGCAGTTTTCTGGGCTCAACGAAAGGCAATGAGCAGTTCTTC. Its protein is CASSFLGSTKGNEQFF.

The rearrangement uses TRBV18 and TRBJ2-2; D may be TRBD2 (5 bases). The V and J ends lost 0 bases and 2 bases respectively, with 13 bases between them. Germline CDR1 reads KGHSH; CDR2 reads LQKENI. The CDR3 has 17 residues. The CDR3 nucleotides read TGTGCCAGCTCACCACCGACGGGGTCGTTCAACACCGGGGAGCTGTTTTTT. Amino acid sequence: CASSPPTGSFNTGELFF.

This clone was picked up a small number of times. The chain employs TRBV27 and TRBJ2-5; no definite D call. Germline-derived CDR1 and CDR2 are MNHEY and SMNVEV (reference sequence). Deletions cut 2 bases from V and 5 bases from J, with 18 bases between. The CDR3 loop spans 16 amino acids. The chain's CDR3 is CASSLLTTKGAETQYF. The CDR3 DNA sequence: TGTGCCAGCAGTTTACTTACGACAAAGGGCGCGGAGACCCAGTACTTC.

The chain recombines TRBV7-2 with TRBJ2-4; 9 bases map to TRBD2. This CDR3 comprises 15 residues. The germline gives CDR1 SGHTA, CDR2 FQGNSA. Germline trimming cut 5 bases from V and 8 bases from J; bases unmatched to any gene: 10. Here the CDR3 DNA reads TGTGCCAGCAGCCCCGCGGGGGGGCGTAGCGACATTCAGTACTTC. This sequence encodes CASSPAGGRSDIQYF.

The chain has TRBV5-1 and TRBJ2-1; D may be TRBD2 (5 bases). The CDR3 contains 16 residues. Trimming shortened V by 1 base and J by 0 bases, and 11 bases separated the two germline ends. The germline V gene encodes CDR1 SGHRS and CDR2 YFSETQ. The DNA for the CDR3 is TGCGCCAGCAGCTTGTCCGAAGGGAGCTCCTACAATGAGCAGTTCTTC. Protein product: CASSLSEGSSYNEQFF.

The chain employs TRBV5-1 and TRBJ2-5, with D unclear. The V gene lost 0 bases and the J gene lost 7 bases, with 10 bases spanning the gap. This CDR3 has 13 residues. The germline V gene has CDR1 SGHRS and CDR2 YFSETQ. The CDR3 loop is CASSLAVDGTQYF. The CDR3 DNA reads TGCGCCAGCAGCTTGGCAGTGGATGGGACCCAGTACTTC.

The V gene is TRBV28, the J gene TRBJ1-3; D is uncertain. The CDR3 consists of 15 residues. Trimming removed 5 bases from V and 0 bases from J, with 11 bases in between. Germline V lookup: CDR1 MDHEN, CDR2 SYDVKM. CDR3 region: CASSQAPASGNTIYF. In DNA, the CDR3 is TGTGCCAGCAGTCAGGCGCCGGCCTCTGGAAACACCATATATTTT.

This clone showed up many times. The rearrangement links TRBV6-4 to TRBJ2-6; D ambiguous. Germline CDR1 reads MRHNA; CDR2 reads SNTAGT. V was clipped by 2 bases and J by 0 bases, with 2 bases between them. The CDR3 extends over 14 amino acids. The CDR3 protein is CASSDNSGANVLTF. DNA for the CDR3: TGTGCCAGCAGTGACAACTCTGGGGCCAACGTCCTGACTTTC.

The CDR3, as DNA: TGTGCCAGGAGGGAGGCTGAAGCTTTCTTT. Encoded protein: CARREAEAFF. The chain employs TRBV27 and TRBJ1-1; no clear D. The CDR3 is 10 residues long. Trimming left V 9 bases short and J 6 bases short, with 8 bases between. Per germline, CDR1 MNHEY and CDR2 SMNVEV (reference sequence).

The CDR3 region has the DNA TGCGCCAGCAGCTTGCGGGACAGGGCCTCGAACACCGGGGAGCTGTTTTTT. Protein: CASSLRDRASNTGELFF. The V and J genes are TRBV5-1 and TRBJ2-2, with 9 bases fitting TRBD1. The ends lost 1 base at V and 0 bases at J; junction bases unmatched: 4. There are 17 residues in the CDR3. The V gene's germline CDR1 is SGHRS and CDR2 YFSETQ.